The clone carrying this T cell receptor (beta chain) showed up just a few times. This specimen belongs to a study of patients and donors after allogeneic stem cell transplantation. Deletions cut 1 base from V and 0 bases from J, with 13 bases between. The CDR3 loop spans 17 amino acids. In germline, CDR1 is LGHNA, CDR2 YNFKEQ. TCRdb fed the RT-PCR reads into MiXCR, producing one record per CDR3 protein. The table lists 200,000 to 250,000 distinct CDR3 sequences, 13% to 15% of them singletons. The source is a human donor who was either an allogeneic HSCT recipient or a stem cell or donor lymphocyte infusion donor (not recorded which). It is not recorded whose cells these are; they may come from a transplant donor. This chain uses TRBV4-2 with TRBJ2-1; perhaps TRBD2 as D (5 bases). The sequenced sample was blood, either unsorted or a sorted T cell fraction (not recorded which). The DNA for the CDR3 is TGTGCCAGCAGCCAAGCTCAAGCGGAGCGCTCCTACAATGAGCAGTTCTTC. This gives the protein CASSQAQAERSYNEQFF.